This T cell receptor (beta chain) is from a study of response to subunit inactivated influenza vaccine. In TCRdb, the RT-PCR reads were re-called with MiXCR into one record per CDR3 protein. This sample yields about 300,000 distinct CDR3 sequences, of which 22% are seen a single time; 10% belongs to the top ten. Remarks on this clonotype: Antigen: not known.

Study results and limitations: A suggestion made by the authors is that each seasonal influenza vaccination recruits few new T cells.

Germline V lookup: CDR1 MDHEN, CDR2 SYDVKM. CDR3 size: 15 residues. V lost 6 bases, J lost 2 bases, and 7 bases stayed unmatched. The chain uses TRBV28 and TRBJ1-2, with 9 bases fitting TRBD1. The clonotype was recovered from a man in his fifties or sixties who received an inactivated influenza vaccine. The specimen was PBMCs from blood, collected approximately 20 months after vaccination. The CDR3 protein is CASREQGAINYGYTF. The CDR3 nucleotides read TGTGCCAGCAGGGAACAGGGGGCGATCAACTATGGCTACACCTTC.